One and the same sample provided the 3 T cell receptor beta chains below, sequenced in a study of blood T cell repertoires in COVID-19. The repertoire was sequenced with immunoSEQ multiplex PCR; TCRdb's copy has only in-frame clones and lacks some. This table has about 200,000 clones, 75% to 85% appearing once. Sequenced material: peripheral blood. These receptors were collected from a woman in her seventies with COVID-19, enrolled during active disease.

The gene calls are TRBV9 and TRBJ2-5, with D perhaps TRBD1 (6 bases). Trimming removed 5 bases from V and 5 bases from J, with 13 bases in between. The CDR3 loop spans 13 amino acids. Germline CDR1 and CDR2: SGDLS and YYNGEE. The CDR3, as DNA: TGTGCCAGCAGTGTACAGGGTGGGGAGACCCAGTACTTC. This translates into CASSVQGGETQYF.

This rearrangement joins TRBV7-6 to TRBJ2-3, with D tentatively TRBD2 (5 bases). With 3 bases removed from V and 3 bases from J, the gap between germline ends came to 10 bases. Per the germline V gene, CDR1 is SGHVS and CDR2 is FNYEAQ. The CDR3 totals 14 residues. CDR3 nucleotide sequence: TGTGCCAGCAGCTTGGTGTCGGGGACAGATACGCAGTATTTT. Its protein product is CASSLVSGTDTQYF. Drawing the rest from reference TRBV7-6 and TRBJ2-3, the complete variable domain is GAGVSQSPRYKVTKRGQDVALRCDPISGHVSLYWYRQALGQGPEFLTYFNYEAQQDKSGLPNDRFSAERPEGSISTLTIQRTEQRDSAMYRCASSLVSGTDTQYFGPGTRLTVL.

The chain uses TRBV7-9 and TRBJ1-2; D not certain. Germline CDR1 reads SEHNR; CDR2 reads FQNEAQ (reference sequence). V gave up 1 base and J gave up 4 bases, with 10 bases separating them. The CDR3 is made up of 14 amino acids. This CDR3 is CASSLEGGGYGYTF. The CDR3 nucleotides read TGTGCCAGCAGCTTAGAAGGAGGAGGCTATGGCTACACCTTC.